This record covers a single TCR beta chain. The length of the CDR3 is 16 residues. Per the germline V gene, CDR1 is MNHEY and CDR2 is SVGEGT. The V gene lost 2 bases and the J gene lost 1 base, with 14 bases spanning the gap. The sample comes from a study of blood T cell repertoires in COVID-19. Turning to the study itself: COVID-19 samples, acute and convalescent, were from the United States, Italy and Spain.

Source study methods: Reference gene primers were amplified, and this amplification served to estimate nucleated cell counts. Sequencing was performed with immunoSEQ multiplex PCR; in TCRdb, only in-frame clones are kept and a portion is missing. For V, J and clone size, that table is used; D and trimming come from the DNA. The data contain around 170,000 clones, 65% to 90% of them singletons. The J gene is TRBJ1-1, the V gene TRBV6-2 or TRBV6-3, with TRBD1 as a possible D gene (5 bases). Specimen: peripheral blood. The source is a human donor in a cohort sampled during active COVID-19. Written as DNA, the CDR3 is TGTGCCAGCAGTTACCGTGAGGGGAGGACGAACACTGAAGCTTTCTTT. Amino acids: CASSYREGRTNTEAFF.